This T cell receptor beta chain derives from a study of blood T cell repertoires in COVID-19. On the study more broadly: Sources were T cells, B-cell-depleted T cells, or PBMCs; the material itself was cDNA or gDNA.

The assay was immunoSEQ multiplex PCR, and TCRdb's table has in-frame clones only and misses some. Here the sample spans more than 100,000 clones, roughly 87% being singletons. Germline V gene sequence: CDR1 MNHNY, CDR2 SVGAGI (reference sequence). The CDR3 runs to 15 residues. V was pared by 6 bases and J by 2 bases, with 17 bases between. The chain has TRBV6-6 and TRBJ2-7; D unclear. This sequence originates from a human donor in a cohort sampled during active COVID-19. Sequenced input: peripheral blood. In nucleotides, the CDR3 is TGTGCCAGCAGCCTTCTAGGCTTAGGTGCCTACGAGCAGTACTTC. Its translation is CASSLLGLGAYEQYF.